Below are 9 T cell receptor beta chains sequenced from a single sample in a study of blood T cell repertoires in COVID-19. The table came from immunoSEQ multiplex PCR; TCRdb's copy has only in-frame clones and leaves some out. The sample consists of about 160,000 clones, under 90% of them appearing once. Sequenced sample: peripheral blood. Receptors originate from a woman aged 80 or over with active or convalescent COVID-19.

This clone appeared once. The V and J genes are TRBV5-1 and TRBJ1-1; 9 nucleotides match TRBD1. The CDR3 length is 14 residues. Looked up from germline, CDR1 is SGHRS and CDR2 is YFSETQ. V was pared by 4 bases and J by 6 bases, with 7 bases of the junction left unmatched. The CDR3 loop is CASSPRQGVAEAFF. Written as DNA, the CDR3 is TGCGCCAGCAGCCCCAGACAGGGGGTTGCTGAAGCTTTCTTT.

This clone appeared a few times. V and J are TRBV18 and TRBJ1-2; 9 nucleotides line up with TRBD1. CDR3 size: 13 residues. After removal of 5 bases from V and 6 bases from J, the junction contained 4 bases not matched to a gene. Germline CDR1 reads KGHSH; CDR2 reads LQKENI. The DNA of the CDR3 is TGTGCCAGCTCAGAGGGACAGGGACATGGCTACACCTTC. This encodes CASSEGQGHGYTF. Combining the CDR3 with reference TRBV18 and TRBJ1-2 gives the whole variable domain NAGVMQNPRHLVRRRGQEARLRCSPMKGHSHVYWYRQLPEEGLKFMVYLQKENIIDESGMPKERFSAEFPKEGPSILRIQQVVRGDSAAYFCASSEGQGHGYTFGSGTRLTVV.

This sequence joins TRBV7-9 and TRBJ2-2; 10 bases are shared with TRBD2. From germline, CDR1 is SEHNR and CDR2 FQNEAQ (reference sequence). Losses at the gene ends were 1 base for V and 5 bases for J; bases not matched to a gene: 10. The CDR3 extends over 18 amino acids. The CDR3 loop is CASSLVPSGSSGTGELFF. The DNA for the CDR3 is TGTGCCAGCAGCTTAGTCCCTAGCGGGAGTTCGGGAACCGGGGAGCTGTTTTTT.

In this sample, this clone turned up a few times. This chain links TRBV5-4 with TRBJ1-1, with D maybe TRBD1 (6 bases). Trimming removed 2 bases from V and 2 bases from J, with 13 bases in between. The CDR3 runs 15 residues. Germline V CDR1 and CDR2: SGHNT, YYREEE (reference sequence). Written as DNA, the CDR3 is TGTGCCAGCAGCTTTCAAGGGGGGGAAAACACTGAAGCTTTCTTT. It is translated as CASSFQGGENTEAFF.

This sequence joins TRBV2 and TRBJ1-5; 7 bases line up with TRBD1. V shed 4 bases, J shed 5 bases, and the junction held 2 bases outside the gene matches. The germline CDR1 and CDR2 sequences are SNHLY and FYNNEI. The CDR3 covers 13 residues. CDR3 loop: CASSAQGDQPQHF. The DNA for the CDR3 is TGTGCCAGCAGTGCCCAGGGGGATCAGCCCCAGCATTTT.

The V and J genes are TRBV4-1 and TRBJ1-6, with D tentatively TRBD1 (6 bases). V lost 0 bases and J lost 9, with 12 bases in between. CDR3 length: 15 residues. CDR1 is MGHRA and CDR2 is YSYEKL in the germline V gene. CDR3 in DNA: TGCGCCAGCAGCCAAGATAGGGGGGGAGGTTCACCCCTCCACTTT. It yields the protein CASSQDRGGGSPLHF.

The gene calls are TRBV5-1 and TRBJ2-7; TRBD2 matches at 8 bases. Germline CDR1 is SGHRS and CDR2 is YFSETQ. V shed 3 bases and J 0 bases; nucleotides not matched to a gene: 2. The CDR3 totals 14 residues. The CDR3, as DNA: TGCGCCAGCAGCTCCAGCGGGAGCTCCTACGAGCAGTACTTC. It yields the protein CASSSSGSSYEQYF. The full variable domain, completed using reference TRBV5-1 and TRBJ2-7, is KAGVTQTPRYLIKTRGQQVTLSCSPISGHRSVSWYQQTPGQGLQFLFEYFSETQRNKGNFPGRFSGRQFSNSRSEMNVSTLELGDSALYLCASSSSGSSYEQYFGPGTRLTVT.

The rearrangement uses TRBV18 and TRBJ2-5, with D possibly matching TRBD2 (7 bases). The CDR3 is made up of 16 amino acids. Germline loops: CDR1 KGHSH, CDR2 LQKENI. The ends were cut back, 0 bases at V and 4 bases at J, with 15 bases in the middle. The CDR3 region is CASSPPGAGATETQYF. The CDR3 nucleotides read TGTGCCAGCTCACCACCGGGGGCGGGAGCTACAGAGACCCAGTACTTC. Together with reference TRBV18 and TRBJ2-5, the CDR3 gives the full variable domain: NAGVMQNPRHLVRRRGQEARLRCSPMKGHSHVYWYRQLPEEGLKFMVYLQKENIIDESGMPKERFSAEFPKEGPSILRIQQVVRGDSAAYFCASSPPGAGATETQYFGPGTRLLVL.

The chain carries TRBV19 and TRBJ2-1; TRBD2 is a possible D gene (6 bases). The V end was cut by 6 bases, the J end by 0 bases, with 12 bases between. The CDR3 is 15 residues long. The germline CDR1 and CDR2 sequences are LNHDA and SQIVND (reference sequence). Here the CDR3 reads CASRGEVSSYNEQFF. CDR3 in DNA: TGTGCCAGTAGAGGGGAGGTGAGCTCCTACAATGAGCAGTTCTTC.